Listed below are T cell receptor beta chains from one sample, sequenced in a study of T cells in tumors after PD-1 blockade. The assay was immunoSEQ multiplex PCR, and TCRdb's table has in-frame clones only and misses some. The data show approximately 3,500 clones, with approximately 67% seen just once and roughly 18% held by the top ten. The starting material was tumor tissue, obtained before anti-PD-1 treatment. The receptors derive from a human donor with basal cell carcinoma. The CDR3 runs from the conserved cysteine through the conserved F or W. The D gene is left open where the match is weak. Clone size is shown for a subset of rows, as once, few, many or a class of expanded clone.

v_gene,abundance,j_gene,d_gene,CDR3nt,CDR3aa
TRBV5-1,.,TRBJ2-5,TRBD1,TGCGCCAGCAGCTTGGGGACAGGGGTCGTTGAGACCCAGTACTTC,CASSLGTGVVETQYF
TRBV5-1,.,TRBJ2-2,.,TGCGCCAGCAGCTTGAAACAGGGCTCCGGGGAGCTGTTTTTT,CASSLKQGSGELFF
TRBV28,.,TRBJ1-2,.,TGTGCCAGCAGTCCCCGCAAAGGTCAAGACCCTAACTATGGCTACACCTTC,CASSPRKGQDPNYGYTF
TRBV7-2,.,TRBJ2-5,.,TGTGCCAGCAGCTTAGCGGGACACAAACAAGAGACCCAGTACTTC,CASSLAGHKQETQYF
TRBV29-1,.,TRBJ2-1,.,TGCAGCGTCTACCAGGGGACGAATGAGCAGTTCTTC,CSVYQGTNEQFF
TRBV5-4,.,TRBJ2-3,TRBD2,TGTGCCAGCAGCCCATTTGCTAGCGGGGTCACAGATACGCAGTATTTT,CASSPFASGVTDTQYF
TRBV19,.,TRBJ1-1,TRBD1,TGTGCCAGTAAGCGGACAGGGGGAACTGAAGCTTTCTTT,CASKRTGGTEAFF
TRBV2,few,TRBJ1-1,.,TGTGCCAGCACCTACCAGCCGGGGGCAGCTTTCTTT,CASTYQPGAAFF
TRBV5-1,few,TRBJ2-5,TRBD2,TGCGCCAGCAGCAAGGCTAGCGGCCAAGAGACCCAGTACTTC,CASSKASGQETQYF
TRBV12-3/TRBV12-4,once,TRBJ1-2,.,TGTGCCAGCAGTTTCGGGCGGGCTGCTGGCTACACCTTC,CASSFGRAAGYTF
TRBV4-3,few,TRBJ2-1,.,TGCGCCAGCAGCCAAGAACCGAATGAGCAGTTCTTC,CASSQEPNEQFF
TRBV29-1,.,TRBJ2-3,.,TGCAGCGTTTCCGGCCTCCTGTCAGATACGCAGTATTTT,CSVSGLLSDTQYF
TRBV19,.,TRBJ2-5,.,TGTGCCAGTAGTATTTTATACGGCGGAAGCTTGGAGACCCAGTACTTC,CASSILYGGSLETQYF
TRBV7-3,.,TRBJ2-1,.,TGTGCCAGCAGCTTAAGTGGGAGTTCCTACAATGAGCAGTTCTTC,CASSLSGSSYNEQFF
TRBV5-4,.,TRBJ2-7,TRBD2,TGTGCCAGCAAGGCGTCTAGCGGGTCCCACGAGCAGTACTTC,CASKASSGSHEQYF
TRBV28,few,TRBJ1-4,TRBD1,TGTGCCAGCAGTTTAGCCCCATTACAGGGGGCGGGCGAAAAACTGTTTTTT,CASSLAPLQGAGEKLFF
TRBV5-1,few,TRBJ2-7,.,TGCGCCAGCAGCTCGCACTCCCTCTACGAGCAGTACTTC,CASSSHSLYEQYF
TRBV4-1,.,TRBJ2-1,TRBD2,TGCGCCAGCAGCCAGACTAGCGGGGGCCCGAACAATGAGCAGTTCTTC,CASSQTSGGPNNEQFF
TRBV7-2,once,TRBJ1-4,TRBD1,TGTGCCAGCAGCGCCCGGGACAGGGGTGATTTCTCCGAAAAACTGTTTTTT,CASSARDRGDFSEKLFF
TRBV9,.,TRBJ1-4,TRBD1,TGTGCCAGCAGCGCAACAGCAGGGGGCGCGTTTGAAAAACTGTTTTTT,CASSATAGGAFEKLFF
TRBV9,few,TRBJ2-5,TRBD2,TGTGCCAGCAGCGTAGCTCCTAGCGGGAGAGAGACCCAGTACTTC,CASSVAPSGRETQYF
TRBV24-1,.,TRBJ2-3,.,TGTGCCACCAGTGATGCAGGGCTGCTAGTATCCGATACGCAGTATTTT,CATSDAGLLVSDTQYF
TRBV12-5,.,TRBJ1-2,TRBD1,TGTGCTAGTGGTTCCCAAGTCTGGCTGGGACAGTCCTGGTCGAGCTATGGCTACACCTTC,CASGSQVWLGQSWSSYGYTF
TRBV2,few,TRBJ2-1,TRBD2,TGTGCCAGCACCTTAGCGGGAACTTTCGATGAGCAGTTCTTC,CASTLAGTFDEQFF
TRBV19,medium-sized,TRBJ1-5,.,TGTGCCAGTACCCGCGGCAGGTCCAATCAGCCCCAGCATTTT,CASTRGRSNQPQHF
TRBV29-1,.,TRBJ2-5,.,TGCAGCGTTGGGATGGGGTTCGGGGAGACCCAGTACTTC,CSVGMGFGETQYF
TRBV2,.,TRBJ2-1,TRBD2,TGTGCCAGCAGTGAACTAGCGGGAGTTCCTCTGGGCAATGAGCAGTTCTTC,CASSELAGVPLGNEQFF
TRBV4-3,.,TRBJ2-1,TRBD2,TGCGCCAGCAGCCAAGGTAGCGGGGGGGGAAATGAGCAGTTCTTC,CASSQGSGGGNEQFF
TRBV19,.,TRBJ2-2,.,TGTGCCAGTAGTTCCCGGGTAACGAAATTTAACACCGGGGAGCTGTTTTTT,CASSSRVTKFNTGELFF
TRBV6-5,.,TRBJ1-5,.,TGTGCCAGCAAAGACCAGCAGTATAGCAATCAGCCCCAGCATTTT,CASKDQQYSNQPQHF
TRBV2,few,TRBJ2-1,TRBD1,TGTGCCAGCAGAGGTGGACAGGACAATGAGCAGTTCTTC,CASRGGQDNEQFF
TRBV6-6,.,TRBJ2-5,.,TGTGCCAGCGAGGGAGAGACCCAGTACTTC,CASEGETQYF
TRBV5-1,.,TRBJ2-7,.,TGCGCCAGCAGCTTGAAAGGTCTAGTTCTCCCCGACAACGAGCAGTACTTC,CASSLKGLVLPDNEQYF
TRBV29-1,.,TRBJ2-4,TRBD1,TGCAGCGTTGCTACCGGGACAGGGGTGGGCGTTCAGTACTTC,CSVATGTGVGVQYF
TRBV7-5,.,TRBJ2-7,.,TGTGTCAGAAGCTCCTACGAGCAGTACTTC,CVRSSYEQYF